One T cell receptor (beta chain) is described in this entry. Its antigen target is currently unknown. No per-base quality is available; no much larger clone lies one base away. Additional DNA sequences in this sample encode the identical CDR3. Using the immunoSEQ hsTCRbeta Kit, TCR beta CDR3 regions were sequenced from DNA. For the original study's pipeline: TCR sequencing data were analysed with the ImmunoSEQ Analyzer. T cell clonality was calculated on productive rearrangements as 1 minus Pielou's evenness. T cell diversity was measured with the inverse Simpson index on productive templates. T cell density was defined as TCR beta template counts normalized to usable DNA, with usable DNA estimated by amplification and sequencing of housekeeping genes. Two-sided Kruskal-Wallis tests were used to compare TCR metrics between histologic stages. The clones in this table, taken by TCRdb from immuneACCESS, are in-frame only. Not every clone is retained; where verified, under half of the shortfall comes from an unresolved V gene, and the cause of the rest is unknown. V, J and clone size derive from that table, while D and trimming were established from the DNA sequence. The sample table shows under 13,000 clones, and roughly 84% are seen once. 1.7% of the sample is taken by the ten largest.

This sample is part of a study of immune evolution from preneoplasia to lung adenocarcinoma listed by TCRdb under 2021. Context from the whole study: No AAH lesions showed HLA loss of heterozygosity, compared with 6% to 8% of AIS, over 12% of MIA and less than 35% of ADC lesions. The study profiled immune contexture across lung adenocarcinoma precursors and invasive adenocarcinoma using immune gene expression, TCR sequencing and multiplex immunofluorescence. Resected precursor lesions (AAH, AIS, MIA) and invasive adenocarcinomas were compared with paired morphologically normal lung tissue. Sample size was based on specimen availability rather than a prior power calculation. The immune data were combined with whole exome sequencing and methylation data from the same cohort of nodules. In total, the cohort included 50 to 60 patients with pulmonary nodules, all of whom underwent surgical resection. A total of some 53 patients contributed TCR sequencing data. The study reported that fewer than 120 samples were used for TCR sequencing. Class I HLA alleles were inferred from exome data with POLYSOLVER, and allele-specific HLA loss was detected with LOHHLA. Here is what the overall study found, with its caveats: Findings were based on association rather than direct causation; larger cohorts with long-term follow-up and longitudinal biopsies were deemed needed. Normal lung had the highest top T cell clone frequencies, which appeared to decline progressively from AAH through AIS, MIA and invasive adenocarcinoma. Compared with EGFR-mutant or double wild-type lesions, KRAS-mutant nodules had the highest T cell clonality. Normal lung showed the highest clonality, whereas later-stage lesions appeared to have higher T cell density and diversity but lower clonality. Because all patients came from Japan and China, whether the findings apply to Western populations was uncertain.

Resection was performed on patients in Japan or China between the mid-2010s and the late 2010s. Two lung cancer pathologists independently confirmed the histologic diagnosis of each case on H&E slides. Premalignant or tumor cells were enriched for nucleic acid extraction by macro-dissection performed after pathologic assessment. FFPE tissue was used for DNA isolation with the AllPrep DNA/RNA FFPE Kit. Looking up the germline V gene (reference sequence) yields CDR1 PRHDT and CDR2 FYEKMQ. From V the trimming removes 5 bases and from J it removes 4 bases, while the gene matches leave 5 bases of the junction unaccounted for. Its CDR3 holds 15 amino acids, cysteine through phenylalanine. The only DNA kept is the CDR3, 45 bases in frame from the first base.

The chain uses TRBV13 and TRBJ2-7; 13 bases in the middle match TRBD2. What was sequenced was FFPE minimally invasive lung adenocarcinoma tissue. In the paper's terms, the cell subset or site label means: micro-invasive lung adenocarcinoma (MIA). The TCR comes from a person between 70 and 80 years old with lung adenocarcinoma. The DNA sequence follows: TGTGCCAGCAGCGAACGGACTAGCGGGGGTTACGAGCAGTACTTC. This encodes CASSERTSGGYEQYF.